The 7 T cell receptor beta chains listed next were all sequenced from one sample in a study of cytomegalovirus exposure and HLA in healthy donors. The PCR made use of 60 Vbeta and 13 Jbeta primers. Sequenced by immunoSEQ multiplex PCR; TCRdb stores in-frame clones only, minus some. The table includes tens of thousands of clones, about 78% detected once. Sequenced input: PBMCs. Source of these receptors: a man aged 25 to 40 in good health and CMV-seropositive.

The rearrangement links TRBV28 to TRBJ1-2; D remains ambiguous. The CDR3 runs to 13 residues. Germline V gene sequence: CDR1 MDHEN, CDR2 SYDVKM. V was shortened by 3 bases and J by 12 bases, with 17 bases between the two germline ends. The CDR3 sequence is CASSFFGRSEDTF. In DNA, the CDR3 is TGTGCCAGCAGTTTTTTTGGTCGGTCTGAAGACACCTTC.

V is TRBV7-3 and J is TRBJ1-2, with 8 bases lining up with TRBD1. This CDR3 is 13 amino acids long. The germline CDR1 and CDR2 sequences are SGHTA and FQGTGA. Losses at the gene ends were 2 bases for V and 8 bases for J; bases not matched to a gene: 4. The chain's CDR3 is CASSLGQGWGYTF. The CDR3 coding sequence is TGTGCCAGCAGCTTAGGACAGGGATGGGGCTACACCTTC. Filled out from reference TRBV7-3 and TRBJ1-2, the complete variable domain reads GAGVSQTPSNKVTEKGKYVELRCDPISGHTALYWYRQSLGQGPEFLIYFQGTGAADDSGLPNDRFFAVRPEGSVSTLKIQRTERGDSAVYLCASSLGQGWGYTFGSGTRLTVV.

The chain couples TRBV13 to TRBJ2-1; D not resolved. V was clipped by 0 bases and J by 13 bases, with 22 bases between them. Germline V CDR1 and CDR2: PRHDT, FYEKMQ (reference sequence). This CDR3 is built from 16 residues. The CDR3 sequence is CASSLGTDWSGFVQFF. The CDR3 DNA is TGTGCCAGCAGCTTAGGGACCGATTGGTCCGGGTTCGTTCAGTTCTTC.

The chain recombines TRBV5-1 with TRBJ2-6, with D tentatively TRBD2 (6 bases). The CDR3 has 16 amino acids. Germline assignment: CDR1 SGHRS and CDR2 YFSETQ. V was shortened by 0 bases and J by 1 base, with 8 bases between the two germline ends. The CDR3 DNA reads TGCGCCAGCAGCTTGGCGGGGGTTTCTGGGGCCAACGTCCTGACTTTC. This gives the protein CASSLAGVSGANVLTF.

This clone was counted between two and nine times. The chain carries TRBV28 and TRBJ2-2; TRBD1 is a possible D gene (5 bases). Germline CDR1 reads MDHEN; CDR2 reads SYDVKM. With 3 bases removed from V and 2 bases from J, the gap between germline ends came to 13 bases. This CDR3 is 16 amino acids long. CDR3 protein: CASSFRVRANTGELFF. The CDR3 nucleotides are TGTGCCAGCAGTTTCCGGGTCAGGGCAAACACCGGGGAGCTGTTTTTT. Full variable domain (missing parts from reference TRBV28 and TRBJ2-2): DVKVTQSSRYLVKRTGEKVFLECVQDMDHENMFWYRQDPGLGLRLIYFSYDVKMKEKGDIPEGYSVSREKKERFSLILESASTNQTSMYLCASSFRVRANTGELFFGEGSRLTVL.

In DNA, the CDR3 is TGTGCCAGCAACCGAGGGGGAAATCAGCCCCAGCATTTT. This translates into CASNRGGNQPQHF. The J gene is TRBJ1-5, the V gene TRBV27; D might be TRBD1 (6 bases). V lost 7 bases, J lost 4 bases, and 11 bases lay in between. CDR1 MNHEY and CDR2 SMNVEV come from the germline V gene (reference sequence). This CDR3 is 13 amino acids long.

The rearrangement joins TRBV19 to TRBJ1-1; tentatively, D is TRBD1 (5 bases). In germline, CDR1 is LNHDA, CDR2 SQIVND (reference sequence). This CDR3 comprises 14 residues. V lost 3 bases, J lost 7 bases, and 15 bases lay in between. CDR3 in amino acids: CASSIRALMDEAFF. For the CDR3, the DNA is TGTGCCAGTAGTATCAGGGCACTGATGGATGAAGCTTTCTTT. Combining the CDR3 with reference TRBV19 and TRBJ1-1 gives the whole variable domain DGGITQSPKYLFRKEGQNVTLSCEQNLNHDAMYWYRQDPGQGLRLIYYSQIVNDFQKGDIAEGYSVSREKKESFPLTVTSAQKNPTAFYLCASSIRALMDEAFFGQGTRLTVV.